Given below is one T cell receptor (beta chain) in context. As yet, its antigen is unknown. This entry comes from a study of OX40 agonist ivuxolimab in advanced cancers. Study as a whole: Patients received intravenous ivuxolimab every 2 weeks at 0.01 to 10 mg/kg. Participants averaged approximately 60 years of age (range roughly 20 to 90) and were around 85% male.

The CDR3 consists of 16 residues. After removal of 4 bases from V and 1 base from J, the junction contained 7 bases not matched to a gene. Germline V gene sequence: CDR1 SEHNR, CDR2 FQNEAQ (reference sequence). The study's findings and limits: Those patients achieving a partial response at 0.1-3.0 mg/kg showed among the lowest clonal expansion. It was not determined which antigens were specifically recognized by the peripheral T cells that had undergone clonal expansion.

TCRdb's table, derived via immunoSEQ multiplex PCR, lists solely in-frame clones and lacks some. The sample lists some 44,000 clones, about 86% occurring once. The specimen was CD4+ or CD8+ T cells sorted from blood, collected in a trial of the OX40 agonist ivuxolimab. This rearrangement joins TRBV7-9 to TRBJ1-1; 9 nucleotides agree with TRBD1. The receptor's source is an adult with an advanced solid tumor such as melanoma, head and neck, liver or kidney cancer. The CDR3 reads CASSSVPGQGNTEAFF. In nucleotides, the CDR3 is TGTGCCAGCAGCTCTGTCCCGGGACAGGGGAACACTGAAGCTTTCTTT.